This TCR beta chain was identified during a study of cytomegalovirus exposure and HLA in healthy donors (TCRdb year 2017). As for the study more broadly: In an earlier analysis of 450 to 750 of the donors, approximately 300 Gb of sequence data and 120 million or so unique TCR beta sequences from about 179 million T cells were reported. To predict cytomegalovirus infection status, the study brought together high-throughput TCR immunosequencing, statistical association of individual TCRs with disease status, and machine learning. Typing coverage varied by locus: 629-630 donors for A, B, C, DRB1 and DQB1; more than 500 for DQA1; around 610 for DPA1; approximately 470 for DPB1. Among the roughly 390 genotyped donors, around 81% belonged to the genetic ancestry cluster associated with self-reported Caucasian donors. The study aimed to test whether cataloging public T cell receptors could reveal signatures of past pathogen exposure. A handful of DR-DQ haplotypes were handled as single units for association and clustering because linkage in the cohort was strong. To decide whether each TCR beta V gene segment behaved as functional or pseudogenic, an earlier analysis of some 600 of the donors relied on high-throughput TCR beta sequencing. In addition to the first cohort of 666 subjects, a separate validation cohort of approximately 130 different subjects was used. Every repertoire in the discovery cohort had been generated on one and the same sequencing platform. Rather than drawing on any new phenotypic data, the later analysis identified candidate immune exposures from TCR beta sequences and the way those sequences occurred across donors. In a later genetic analysis, genome-wide SNP genotypes for about 55% of the roughly 670 donors were used, and that subset was treated as a discovery cohort. Using immunosequencing, the study profiled T cell repertoires from 550 to 750 subjects and related those repertoires to cytomegalovirus serostatus. Alongside the repertoire data, information on donor age, sex, ethnicity and CMV serostatus was compiled. Across roughly 420 genotyped donors of the cohort, an average of about 240,000 unique TCR beta nucleotide sequences per donor were sequenced, and roughly 18% of those sequences were non-productive. Roughly 300 gigabases of sequencing data and 70 million to 100 million unique TCR sequences made up an early release that covered over 550 HLA-typed donors. HLA typing covered class I and class II loci at four-digit resolution. A later analysis re-analyzed previously published TCR beta repertoires from roughly 630 donors and added high-resolution HLA genotyping to study TCR occurrence patterns.

For this clone: The target of this receptor is not known. Nothing much larger sits one base from this clone, and base qualities are not available.

Paper-wide results and their limitations: Compared with equally common non-associated chains, HLA-associated TCR beta chains in a later analysis were more clonally expanded and had lower generation probabilities. According to a later analysis, parvovirus B19, influenza, CMV and Epstein-Barr virus appeared linked to several top co-occurrence clusters. Presence/absence analyses assumed roughly uniform sequencing depth across donors, an assumption that may not hold. The authors suggested that the approach could potentially be generalized to other disease states and immunological phenotypes. Because counts were too low, under 20 rarely observed V segments, including chromosome 9 orphons, were left out of the earlier analysis of about 500 of the donors. CMV serostatus was the only immune exposure information available for the cohort. A further reported finding was that TCR beta sequences accurately predicted the HLA-A and HLA-B alleles for most subjects in the first cohort. In a later analysis, TCR association rates were found to vary across HLA loci, with the most associated TCRs seen for DRB1 alleles and the fewest for HLA-C alleles. Most TCR sequences were seen in very few donors, while some public TCRs were found in many individuals. In vitro tests confirmed that a few of the cytomegalovirus-associated TCR beta chains recognize cytomegalovirus antigens. Strong co-occurrence of HLA alleles, especially DR and DQ, made assigning TCR associations to individual alleles difficult. A later analysis associated around 16,000 TCR beta sequences with specific HLA alleles at a false discovery rate of 0.05. Linkage disequilibrium might explain the correlated functional status among segregating V segments, but an unknown experimental factor could not be ruled out. This cohort had only TCR beta chains sequenced, and the lack of alpha or paired-chain data limited which features could be detected. Cytomegalovirus status was reported to be diagnosed by the classifier with high specificity and sensitivity in both the original and validation cohorts. In an earlier analysis of roughly 500 of the donors, most TCR beta V segments appeared in productive rearrangements about 87% or about 30% of the time, broadly matching IMGT annotations. A later genetic analysis reported fewer N-insertions in productive TCRs among donors in an Asian-associated ancestry cluster than the approximately 670-donor mean. A cluster of highly shared sequence variants was judged likely to represent a technical artifact of the sequencing pipeline. The study gave a list of 150 to 200 TCR beta chains associated with cytomegalovirus. In a later genetic analysis, a missense DCLRE1C variant was associated with V-gene and J-gene trimming of TCR beta chains, and the association was replicated in an independent cohort. A later analysis found that most CMV-associated TCR beta chains appeared HLA-restricted, with HLA associations seemingly driven largely by CMV exposure. HLA typing was unavailable for some donors at each locus, so association tests used only the typed subset.

The cohort consisted of fewer than 700 healthy bone marrow donors. All cohort members were sampled while nominally healthy, although unrecorded immune exposures were likely present. The donor was CMV seronegative and belonged to the group of several hundred seronegative cohort members. Every donor gave a peripheral blood sample, and the peripheral blood mononuclear cells from that sample were used for TCR beta sequencing. Genomic DNA extraction from the blood cell samples was performed with the Qiagen DNeasy Blood Extraction Kit. Library preparation was by the immunoSEQ multiplex PCR assay. The multiplex PCR relied on a mix of 60 forward primers for TCR Vbeta segments and 13 reverse primers for TCR Jbeta segments. The CDR3 region of rearranged TCR beta genes was amplified from genomic DNA by a multiplex PCR assay. The amplified TCR beta libraries were sequenced on the Illumina HiSeq System as 87-base-pair reads. The authors processed their data as follows. In a later analysis, 80 million or so unique TCR beta chains were counted across the 650 to 750 repertoires, and approximately 11 million of these chains were shared by at least two donors. A nearest-neighbor algorithm error-corrected the raw reads and collapsed the reads into unique sequences, merging closely related sequences to remove PCR and sequencing errors. Alignment of CDR3 sequences to IMGT reference sequences was used to assign V, D and J gene segments. For a sequence to be retained, at least a six-nucleotide match to both a V gene segment and a J gene segment was required. A rearrangement counted as productive if the CDR3 had no stop codons and remained in frame with V and J, and every other rearrangement counted as non-productive. Following IMGT convention, CDR3 was defined as the stretch from the second conserved V-encoded cysteine up to the conserved J-encoded phenylalanine. In an earlier analysis of 587 of the donors, sequences lacking an unambiguous match to a single V gene segment were excluded. An earlier analysis of just under 600 of the donors called V segments functional above 56.7% productive rearrangements and segregating when the between-donor standard deviation exceeded 5%. A statistical classification framework was developed to diagnose cytomegalovirus status using the catalog of TCR beta chain sequences. V and J gene assignment, in a later analysis, came from comparing TCR nucleotide sequences with IMGT/GENE-DB human TR gene sequences. In a later analysis, CDR3 sequences and most-parsimonious VDJ recombination scenarios were assigned using the TCRdist pipeline. A later analysis defined each TCR beta chain by its CDR3 amino acid sequence plus V-gene family, and excluded reads lacking a unique V-gene family. To address suspected cross-contamination and a sequencing artifact, a later analysis removed 592 highly shared, low-generation-probability nucleotide sequences. In a later analysis, a clonal expansion index was calculated for each public chain from normalized within-repertoire ranks of inferred template counts. In a later analysis, generation probabilities were computed using a VDJ recombination model fitted to out-of-frame rearrangements, and the results were checked against IGoR. In a later analysis, TCR-TCR, TCR-HLA and TCR-CMV co-occurrence was scored with hypergeometric tests, and a repertoire-size bias correction was applied to TCR pairs. To estimate false discovery rates, a later analysis permuted the HLA or CMV assignments 20 times. In a later analysis, co-occurring TCRs were grouped using DBSCAN, with TCRdist sequence similarity added in when clustering inside HLA-allele-positive subsets. Co-occurrence clustering excluded repertoires with fewer than 30,000 or more than 120,000 public chains, plus five with anomalous nucleotide sharing. The table was pulled from immuneACCESS by TCRdb, which kept in-frame rearrangements only. Such tables lose some clones; where checked, under half of the loss comes from unresolved V genes, and the rest has no known cause. The D gene and trimming were derived from the DNA, and the V and J assignments and clone size from that table. This sample is represented by just over 150,000 clones; around 77% of them were singletons. The top ten constitute about 1.4% of the sample.

Sequencing used PBMCs. This TCR was sampled from a woman aged 30 to 39 in good health and CMV-seronegative.

CDR3 loop: CASSQEMDTQLFF. The nucleotide sequence reads as follows: TGTGCCAGCAGCCAAGAAATGGACACACAACTGTTTTTT. The chain is assembled from TRBV4-2 and TRBJ1-4, and the D gene may be TRBD1, 5 bases matching. The CDR3 holds 13 amino acids from the cysteine to the phenylalanine. Of all the DNA, just the CDR3 is kept, 39 bases in frame from base 1. V is pared back by 0 bases and J by 12 bases, with 11 bases lying between the germline termini. The germline V gene yields LGHNA for CDR1 and YNFKEQ for CDR2.